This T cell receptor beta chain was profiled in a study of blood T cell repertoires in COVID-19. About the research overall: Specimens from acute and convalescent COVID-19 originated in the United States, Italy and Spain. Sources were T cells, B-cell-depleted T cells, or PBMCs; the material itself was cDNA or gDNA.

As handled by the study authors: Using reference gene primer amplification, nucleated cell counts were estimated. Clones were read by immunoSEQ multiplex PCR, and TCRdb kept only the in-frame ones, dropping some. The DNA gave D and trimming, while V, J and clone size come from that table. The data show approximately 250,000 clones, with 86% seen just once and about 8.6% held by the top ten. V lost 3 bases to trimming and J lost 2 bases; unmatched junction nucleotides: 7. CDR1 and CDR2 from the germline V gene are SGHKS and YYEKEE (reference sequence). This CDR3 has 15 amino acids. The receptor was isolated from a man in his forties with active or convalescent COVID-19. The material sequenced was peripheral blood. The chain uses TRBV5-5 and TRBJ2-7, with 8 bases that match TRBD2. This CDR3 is CASSSHGRGAYEQYF. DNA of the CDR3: TGTGCCAGCAGCTCCCACGGGAGGGGGGCCTACGAGCAGTACTTC.